This entry describes one T cell receptor beta chain. The sample comes from a study of blood T cell repertoires in COVID-19. Participants, about 18 to 90 years old, spanned around 26 US areas. The CDR3 covers 15 residues. Per germline, CDR1 SGHNT and CDR2 YENEEA. Trimming took 1 base from V and 6 from J, leaving 16 bases between them. Produced via immunoSEQ multiplex PCR; TCRdb's table is partial and in-frame only. Of roughly 260,000 clones in the sample, 75% to 95% were seen once. The chain uses TRBV11-3 and TRBJ2-7; D is possibly TRBD1 (6 bases). The specimen was PBMCs or T cells enriched from blood (not recorded which). The source of this sequence is a woman aged 18 to 35 who had recovered from COVID-19. CDR3 protein: CASSLAYLGGLEQYF. CDR3 DNA: TGTGCCAGCAGCTTAGCTTACCTAGGGGGTCTCGAGCAGTACTTC.